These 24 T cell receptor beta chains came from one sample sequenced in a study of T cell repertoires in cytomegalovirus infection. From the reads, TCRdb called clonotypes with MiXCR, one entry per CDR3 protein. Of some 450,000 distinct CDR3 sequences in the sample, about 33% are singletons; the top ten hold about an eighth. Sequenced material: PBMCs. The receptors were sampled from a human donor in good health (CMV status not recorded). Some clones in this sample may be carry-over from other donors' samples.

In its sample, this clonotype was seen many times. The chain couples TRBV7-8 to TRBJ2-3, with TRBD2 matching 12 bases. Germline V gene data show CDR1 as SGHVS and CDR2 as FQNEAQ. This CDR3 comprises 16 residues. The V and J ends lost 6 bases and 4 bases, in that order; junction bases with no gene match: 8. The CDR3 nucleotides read TGTGCCAGCAGGGGGGGGGCTAGCGGGGGGGCAGATACGCAGTATTTT. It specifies CASRGGASGGADTQYF.

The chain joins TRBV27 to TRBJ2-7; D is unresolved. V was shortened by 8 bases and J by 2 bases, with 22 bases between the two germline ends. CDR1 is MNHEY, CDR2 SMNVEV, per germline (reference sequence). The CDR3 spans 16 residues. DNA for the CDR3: TGTGCCAGCCGCCCGGTGAGCAAATTAGTAGCCTACGAGCAGTACTTC. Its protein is CASRPVSKLVAYEQYF.

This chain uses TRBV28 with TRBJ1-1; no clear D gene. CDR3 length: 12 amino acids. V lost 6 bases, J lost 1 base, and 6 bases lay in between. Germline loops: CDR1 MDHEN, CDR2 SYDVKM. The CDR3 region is CASRKGNTEAFF. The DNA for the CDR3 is TGTGCCAGCAGAAAGGGGAACACTGAAGCTTTCTTT.

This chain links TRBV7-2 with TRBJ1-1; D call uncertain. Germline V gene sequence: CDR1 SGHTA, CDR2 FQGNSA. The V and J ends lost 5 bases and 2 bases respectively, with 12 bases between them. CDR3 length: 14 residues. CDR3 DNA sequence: TGTGCCAGCAGCCCATATAGGGTTAACACTGAAGCTTTCTTT. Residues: CASSPYRVNTEAFF.

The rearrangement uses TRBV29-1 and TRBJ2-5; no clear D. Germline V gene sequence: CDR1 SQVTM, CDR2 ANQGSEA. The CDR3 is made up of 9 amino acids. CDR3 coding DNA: TGCAGAAGCCAAGAGACCCAGTACTTC. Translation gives CRSQETQYF.

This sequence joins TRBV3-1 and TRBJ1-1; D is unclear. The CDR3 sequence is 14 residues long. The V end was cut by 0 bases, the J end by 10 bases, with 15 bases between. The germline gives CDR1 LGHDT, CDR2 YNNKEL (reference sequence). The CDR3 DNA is TGTGCCAGCAGCCAAGAATGGGGTCCCCCGGGAGCTTTCTTT. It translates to CASSQEWGPPGAFF.

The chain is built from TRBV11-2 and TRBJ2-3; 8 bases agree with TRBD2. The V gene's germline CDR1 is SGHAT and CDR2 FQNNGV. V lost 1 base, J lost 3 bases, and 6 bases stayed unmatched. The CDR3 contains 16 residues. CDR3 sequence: CASSLGRGGRTDTQYF. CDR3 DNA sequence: TGTGCCAGCAGCTTAGGTCGGGGGGGCCGAACAGATACGCAGTATTTT.

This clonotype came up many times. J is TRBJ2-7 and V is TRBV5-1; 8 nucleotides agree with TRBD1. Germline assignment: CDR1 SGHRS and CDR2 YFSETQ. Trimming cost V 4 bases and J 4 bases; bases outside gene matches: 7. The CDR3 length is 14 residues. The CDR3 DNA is TGCGCCAGCAGCCTTCGGGACAGGAGTTACGAGCAGTACTTC. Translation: CASSLRDRSYEQYF.

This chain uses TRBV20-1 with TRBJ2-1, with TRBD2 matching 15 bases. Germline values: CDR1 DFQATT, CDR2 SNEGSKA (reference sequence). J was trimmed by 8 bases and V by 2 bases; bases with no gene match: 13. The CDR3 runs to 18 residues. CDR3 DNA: TGCAGTGCTAGATCCTTGGGACTAGCGGGGGGCCTGGGTCATGAGCAGTTCTTC. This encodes CSARSLGLAGGLGHEQFF.

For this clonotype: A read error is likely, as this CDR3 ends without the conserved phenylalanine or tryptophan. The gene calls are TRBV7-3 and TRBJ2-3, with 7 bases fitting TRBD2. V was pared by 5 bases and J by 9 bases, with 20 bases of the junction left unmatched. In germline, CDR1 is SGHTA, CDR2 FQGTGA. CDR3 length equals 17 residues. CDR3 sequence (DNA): TGTGCCAGCAGCACCGTTGGCGGGGGTTCTGGGGCCGCCACGCAGTATTTG. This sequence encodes CASSTVGGGSGAATQYL.

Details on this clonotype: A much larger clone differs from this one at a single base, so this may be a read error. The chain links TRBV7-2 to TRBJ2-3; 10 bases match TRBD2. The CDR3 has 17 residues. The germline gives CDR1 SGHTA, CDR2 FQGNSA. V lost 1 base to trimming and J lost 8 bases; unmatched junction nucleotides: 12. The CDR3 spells CASSLVSSGGPAVTQYF. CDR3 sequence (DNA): TGTGCCAGCAGCTTAGTGTCTAGCGGGGGCCCGGCCGTTACGCAGTATTTT. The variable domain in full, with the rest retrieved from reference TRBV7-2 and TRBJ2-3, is GAGVSQSPSNKVTEKGKDVELRCDPISGHTALYWYRQSLGQGLEFLIYFQGNSAPDKSGLPSDRFSAERTGGSVSTLTIQRTQQEDSAVYLCASSLVSSGGPAVTQYFGPGTRLTVL.

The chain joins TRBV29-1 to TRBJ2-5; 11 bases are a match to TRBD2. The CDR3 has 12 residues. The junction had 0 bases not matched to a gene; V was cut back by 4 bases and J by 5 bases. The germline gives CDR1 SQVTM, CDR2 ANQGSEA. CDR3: CSVGLAGETQYF. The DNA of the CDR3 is TGCAGCGTTGGACTAGCGGGGGAGACCCAGTACTTC.

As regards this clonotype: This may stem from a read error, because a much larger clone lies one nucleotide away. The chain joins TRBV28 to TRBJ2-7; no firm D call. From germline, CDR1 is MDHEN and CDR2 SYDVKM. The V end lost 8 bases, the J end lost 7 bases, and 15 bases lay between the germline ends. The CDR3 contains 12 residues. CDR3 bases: TGTGCCAGCCGTAACAGTTTAAGAGAGCAGTACTTC. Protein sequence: CASRNSLREQYF.

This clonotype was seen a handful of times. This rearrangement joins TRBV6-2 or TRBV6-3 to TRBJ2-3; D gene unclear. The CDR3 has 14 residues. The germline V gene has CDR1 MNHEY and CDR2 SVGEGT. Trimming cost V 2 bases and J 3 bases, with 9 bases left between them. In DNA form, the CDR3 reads TGTGCCAGCAGTTACACCCGAAGGACAGATACGCAGTATTTT. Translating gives CASSYTRRTDTQYF.

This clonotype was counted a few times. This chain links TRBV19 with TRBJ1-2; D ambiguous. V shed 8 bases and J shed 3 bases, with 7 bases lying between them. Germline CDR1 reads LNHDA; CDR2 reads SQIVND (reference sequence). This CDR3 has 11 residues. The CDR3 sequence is CASWRDYGYTF. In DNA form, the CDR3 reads TGTGCCAGTTGGCGGGACTATGGCTACACCTTC.

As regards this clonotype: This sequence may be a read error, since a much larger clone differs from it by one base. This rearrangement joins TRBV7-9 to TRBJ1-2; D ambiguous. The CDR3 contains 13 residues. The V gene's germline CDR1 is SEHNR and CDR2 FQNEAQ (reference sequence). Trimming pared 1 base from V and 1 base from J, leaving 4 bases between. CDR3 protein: CASSLDFNYGYTF. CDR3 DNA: TGTGCCAGCAGCTTAGACTTTAACTATGGCTACACCTTC.

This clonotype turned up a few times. This CDR3 reads CASSQDGAGVSDTQYF. The CDR3 DNA follows: TGTGCCAGCAGCCAAGACGGAGCGGGGGTGTCGGATACGCAGTATTTT. The V call is TRBV14, the J call TRBJ2-3; 8 nucleotides match TRBD2. Per the germline V gene, CDR1 is SGHDN and CDR2 is FVKESK. This CDR3 comprises 16 residues. The V gene end was trimmed by 0 bases and the J gene end by 6 bases; junction bases not matched to a gene: 8. Based on the CDR3 plus reference TRBV14 and TRBJ2-3, the full variable domain is EAGVTQFPSHSVIEKGQTVTLRCDPISGHDNLYWYRRVMGKEIKFLLHFVKESKQDESGMPNNRFLAERTGGTYSTLKVQPAELEDSGVYFCASSQDGAGVSDTQYFGPGTRLTVL.

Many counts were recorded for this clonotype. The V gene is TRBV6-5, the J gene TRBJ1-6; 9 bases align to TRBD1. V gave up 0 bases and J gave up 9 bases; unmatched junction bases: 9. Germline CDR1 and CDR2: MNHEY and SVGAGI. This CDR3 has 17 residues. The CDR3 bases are TGTGCCAGCAGTTACTCCCAAACAGGGGGCAGCGGTTCACCCCTCCACTTT. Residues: CASSYSQTGGSGSPLHF.

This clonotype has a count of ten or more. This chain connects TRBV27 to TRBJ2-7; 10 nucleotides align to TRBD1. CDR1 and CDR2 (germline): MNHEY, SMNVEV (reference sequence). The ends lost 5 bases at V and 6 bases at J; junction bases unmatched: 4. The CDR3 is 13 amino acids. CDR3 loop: CASSPGTGVEQYF. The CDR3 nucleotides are TGTGCCAGCAGTCCCGGGACAGGGGTCGAGCAGTACTTC.

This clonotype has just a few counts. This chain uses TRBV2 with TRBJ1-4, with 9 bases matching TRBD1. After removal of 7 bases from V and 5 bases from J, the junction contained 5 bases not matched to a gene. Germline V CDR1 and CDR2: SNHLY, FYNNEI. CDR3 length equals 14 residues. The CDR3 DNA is TGTGCCAGCAAACCGACAGGGGGAAATGAAAAACTGTTTTTT. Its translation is CASKPTGGNEKLFF.

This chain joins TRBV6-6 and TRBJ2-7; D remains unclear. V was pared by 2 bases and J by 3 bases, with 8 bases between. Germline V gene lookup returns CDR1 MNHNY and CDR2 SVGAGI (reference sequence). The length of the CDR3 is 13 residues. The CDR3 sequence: CASSYGQSYEQYF. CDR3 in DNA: TGTGCCAGCAGTTACGGGCAGAGCTACGAGCAGTACTTC.

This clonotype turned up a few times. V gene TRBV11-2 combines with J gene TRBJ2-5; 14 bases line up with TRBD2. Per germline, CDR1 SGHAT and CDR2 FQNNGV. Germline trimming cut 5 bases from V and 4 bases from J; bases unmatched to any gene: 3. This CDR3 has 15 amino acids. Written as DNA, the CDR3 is TGTGCCAGCAGCAAGACTAGCGGGGGGGGAGAGACCCAGTACTTC. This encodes CASSKTSGGGETQYF.

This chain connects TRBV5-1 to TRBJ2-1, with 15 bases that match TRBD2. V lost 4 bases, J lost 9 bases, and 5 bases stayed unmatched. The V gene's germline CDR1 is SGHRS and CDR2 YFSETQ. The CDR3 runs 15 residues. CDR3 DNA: TGCGCCAGCAGCCTGGGACTAGCGGGGGGTGGTGAGCAGTTCTTC. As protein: CASSLGLAGGGEQFF.

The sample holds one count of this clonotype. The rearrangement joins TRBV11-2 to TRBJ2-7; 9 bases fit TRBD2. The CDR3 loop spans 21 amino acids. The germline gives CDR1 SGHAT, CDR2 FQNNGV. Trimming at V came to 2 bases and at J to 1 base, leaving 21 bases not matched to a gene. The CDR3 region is CASSLPRGGAGGQRKSYEQYF. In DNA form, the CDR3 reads TGTGCCAGCAGCTTACCGCGTGGGGGAGCGGGGGGCCAACGTAAATCCTACGAGCAGTACTTC.